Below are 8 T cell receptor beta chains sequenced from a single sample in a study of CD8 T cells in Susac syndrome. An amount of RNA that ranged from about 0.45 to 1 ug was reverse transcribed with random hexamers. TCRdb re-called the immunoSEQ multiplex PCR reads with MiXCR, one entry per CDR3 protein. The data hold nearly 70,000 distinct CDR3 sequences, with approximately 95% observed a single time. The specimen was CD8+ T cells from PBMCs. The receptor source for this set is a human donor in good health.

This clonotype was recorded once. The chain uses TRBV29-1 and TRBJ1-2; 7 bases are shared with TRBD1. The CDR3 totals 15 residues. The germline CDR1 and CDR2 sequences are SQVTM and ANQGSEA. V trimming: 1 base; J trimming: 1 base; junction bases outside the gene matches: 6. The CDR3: CSVEAWGQSNYGYTF. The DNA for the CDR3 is TGCAGCGTTGAAGCCTGGGGACAGAGTAACTATGGCTACACCTTC.

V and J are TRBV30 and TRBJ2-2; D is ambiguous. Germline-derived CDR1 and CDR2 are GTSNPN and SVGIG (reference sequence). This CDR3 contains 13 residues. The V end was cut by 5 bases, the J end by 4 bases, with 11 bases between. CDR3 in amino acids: CAWDGATTGELFF. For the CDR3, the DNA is TGTGCCTGGGACGGAGCGACCACCGGGGAGCTGTTTTTT.

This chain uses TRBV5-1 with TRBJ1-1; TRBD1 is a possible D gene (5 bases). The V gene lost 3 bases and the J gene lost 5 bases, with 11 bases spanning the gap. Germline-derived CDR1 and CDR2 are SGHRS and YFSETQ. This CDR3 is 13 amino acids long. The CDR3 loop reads CASSSPPGTEAFF. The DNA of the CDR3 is TGCGCCAGCAGCTCCCCCCCAGGGACTGAAGCTTTCTTT.

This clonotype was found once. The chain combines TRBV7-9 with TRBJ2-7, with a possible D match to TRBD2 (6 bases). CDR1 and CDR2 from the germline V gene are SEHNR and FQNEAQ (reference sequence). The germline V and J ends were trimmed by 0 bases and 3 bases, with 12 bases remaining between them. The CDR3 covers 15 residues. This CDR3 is CASSLARQGGYEQYF. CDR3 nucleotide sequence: TGTGCCAGCAGCTTAGCACGCCAGGGAGGCTACGAGCAGTACTTC. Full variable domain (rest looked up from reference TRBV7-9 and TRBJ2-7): DTGVSQNPRHKITKRGQNVTFRCDPISEHNRLYWYRQTLGQGPEFLTYFQNEAQLEKSRLLSDRFSAERPKGSFSTLEIQRTEQGDSAMYLCASSLARQGGYEQYFGPGTRLTVT.

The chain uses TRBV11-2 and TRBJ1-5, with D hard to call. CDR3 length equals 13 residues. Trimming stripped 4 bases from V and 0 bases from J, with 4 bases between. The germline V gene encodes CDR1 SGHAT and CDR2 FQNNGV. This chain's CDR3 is CASSSNSNQPQHF. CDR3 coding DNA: TGTGCCAGCAGCTCTAATAGCAATCAGCCCCAGCATTTT.

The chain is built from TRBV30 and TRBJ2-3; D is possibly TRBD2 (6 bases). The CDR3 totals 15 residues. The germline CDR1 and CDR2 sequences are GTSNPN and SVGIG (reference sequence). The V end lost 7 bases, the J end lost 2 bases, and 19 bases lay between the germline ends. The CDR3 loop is CALNRRGRDTDTQYF. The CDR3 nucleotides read TGTGCCTTAAACAGGAGGGGCAGGGACACAGATACGCAGTATTTT.

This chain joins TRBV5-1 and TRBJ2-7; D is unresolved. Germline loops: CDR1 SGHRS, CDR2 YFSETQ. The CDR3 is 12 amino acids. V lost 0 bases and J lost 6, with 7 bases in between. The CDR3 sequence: CASSLAMGEQYF. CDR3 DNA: TGCGCCAGCAGCTTGGCCATGGGCGAGCAGTACTTC.

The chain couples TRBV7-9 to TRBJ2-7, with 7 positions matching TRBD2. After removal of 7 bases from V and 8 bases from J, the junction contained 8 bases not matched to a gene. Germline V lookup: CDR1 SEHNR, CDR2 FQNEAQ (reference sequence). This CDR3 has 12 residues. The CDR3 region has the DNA TGTGCCAGCAACTCCGGGGGGACCCAGCAGTACTTC. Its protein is CASNSGGTQQYF.